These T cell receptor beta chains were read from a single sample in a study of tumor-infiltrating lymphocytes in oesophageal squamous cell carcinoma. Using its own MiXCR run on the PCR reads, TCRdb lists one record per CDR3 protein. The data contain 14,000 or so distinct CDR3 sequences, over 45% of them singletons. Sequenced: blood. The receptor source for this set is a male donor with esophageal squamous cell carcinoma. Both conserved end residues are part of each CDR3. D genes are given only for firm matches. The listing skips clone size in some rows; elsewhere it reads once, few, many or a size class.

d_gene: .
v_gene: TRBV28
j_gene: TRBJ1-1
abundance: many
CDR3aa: CASSSIAGANTEAFF
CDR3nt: TGTGCCAGCAGTTCCATTGCGGGAGCGAACACTGAAGCTTTCTTT

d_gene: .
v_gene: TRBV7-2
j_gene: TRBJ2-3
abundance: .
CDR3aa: CASSLGSTPSSTDTQYF
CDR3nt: TGTGCCAGCAGCTTAGGATCCACCCCATCTAGCACAGATACGCAGTATTTT

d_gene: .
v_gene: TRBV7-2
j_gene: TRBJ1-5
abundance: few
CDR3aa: CASSFANQPQHF
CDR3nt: TGTGCCAGCAGCTTCGCAAATCAGCCCCAGCATTTT

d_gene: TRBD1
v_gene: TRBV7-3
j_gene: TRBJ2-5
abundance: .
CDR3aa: CASSSTGGFEQYF
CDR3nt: TGTGCCAGCAGCTCGACAGGGGGTTTTGAGCAGTACTTC

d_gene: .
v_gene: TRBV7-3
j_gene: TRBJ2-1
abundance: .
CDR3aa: CASSESQYNEQFF
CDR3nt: TGTGCCAGCAGCGAAAGTCAGTACAATGAGCAGTTCTTC

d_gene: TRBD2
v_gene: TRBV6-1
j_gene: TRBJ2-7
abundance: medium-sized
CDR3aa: CASRGLAYEQYF
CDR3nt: TGTGCCAGCAGGGGACTAGCGTACGAGCAGTACTTC

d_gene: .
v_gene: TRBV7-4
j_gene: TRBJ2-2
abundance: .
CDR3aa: CASSLGVGLNTGELFF
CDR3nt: TGTGCCAGCAGCTTAGGGGTTGGACTGAACACCGGGGAGCTGTTTTTT

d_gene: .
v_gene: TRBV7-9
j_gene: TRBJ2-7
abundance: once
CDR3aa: CASSSGIYEQYF
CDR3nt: TGTGCCAGCAGCTCCGGGATTTACGAGCAGTACTTC

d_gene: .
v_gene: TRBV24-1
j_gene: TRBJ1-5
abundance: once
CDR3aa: CATSDRGSQQPQHF
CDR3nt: TGTGCCACCAGTGATCGGGGCTCGCAGCAGCCCCAGCATTTT

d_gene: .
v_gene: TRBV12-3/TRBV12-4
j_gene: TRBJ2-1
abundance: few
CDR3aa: CASSPHTGNEQFF
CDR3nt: TGTGCCAGCAGTCCCCACACAGGGAATGAGCAGTTCTTC

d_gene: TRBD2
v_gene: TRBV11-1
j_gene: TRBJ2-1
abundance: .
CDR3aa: CASSLGPWASGGNNEQFF
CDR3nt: TGTGCCAGCAGCTTAGGCCCCTGGGCTAGCGGGGGGAACAATGAGCAGTTCTTC

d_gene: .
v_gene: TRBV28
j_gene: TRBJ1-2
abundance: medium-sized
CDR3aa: CASELNYGYTF
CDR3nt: TGTGCCAGCGAACTGAACTATGGCTACACCTTC

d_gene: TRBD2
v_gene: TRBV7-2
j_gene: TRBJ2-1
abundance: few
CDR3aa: CASSLVAGNEQFF
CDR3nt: TGTGCCAGCAGCTTAGTAGCGGGAAATGAGCAGTTCTTC

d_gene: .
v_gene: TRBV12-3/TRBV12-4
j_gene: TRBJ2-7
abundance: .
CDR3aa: CASRPQQGRYEQYF
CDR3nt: TGTGCCAGCAGGCCCCAACAGGGTCGTTACGAGCAGTACTTC

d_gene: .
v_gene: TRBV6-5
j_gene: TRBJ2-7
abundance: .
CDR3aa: CASSYSATAEYEQYF
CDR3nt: TGTGCCAGCAGTTACTCGGCTACAGCTGAATACGAGCAGTACTTC

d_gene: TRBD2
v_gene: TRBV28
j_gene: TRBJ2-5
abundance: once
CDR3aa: CASISGSGLTQYF
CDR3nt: TGTGCCAGCATTAGCGGGAGCGGTTTGACCCAGTACTTC

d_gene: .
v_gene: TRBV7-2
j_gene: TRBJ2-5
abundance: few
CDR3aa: CASSLSGVTRQTQYF
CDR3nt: TGTGCCAGCAGCTTGTCGGGGGTGACCCGGCAGACCCAGTACTTC

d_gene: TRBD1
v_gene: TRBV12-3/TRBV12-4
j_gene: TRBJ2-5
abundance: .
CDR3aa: CASSLGTGVIQTGETQYF
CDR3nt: TGTGCCAGCAGTTTGGGGACAGGGGTTATCCAAACAGGAGAGACCCAGTACTTC

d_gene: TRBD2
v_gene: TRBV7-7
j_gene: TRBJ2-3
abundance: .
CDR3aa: CASSSGLAADTQYF
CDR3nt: TGTGCTAGCAGCTCGGGACTAGCGGCAGATACGCAGTATTTT

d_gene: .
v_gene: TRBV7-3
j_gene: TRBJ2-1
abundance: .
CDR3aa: CASSLNGGASANEQFF
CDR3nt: TGTGCCAGCAGCTTAAATGGGGGGGCCTCGGCCAATGAGCAGTTCTTC

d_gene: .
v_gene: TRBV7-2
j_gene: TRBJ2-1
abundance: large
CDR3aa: CASSLDGYNEQFF
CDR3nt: TGTGCCAGCAGCTTGGACGGTTACAATGAGCAGTTCTTC

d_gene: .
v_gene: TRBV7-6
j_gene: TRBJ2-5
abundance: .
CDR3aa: CASSLDRTDYSATQYF
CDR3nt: TGTGCCAGCAGCTTAGATAGGACGGATTACTCGGCGACCCAGTACTTC

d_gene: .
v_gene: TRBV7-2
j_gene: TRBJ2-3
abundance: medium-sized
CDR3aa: CASSSVGDTQYF
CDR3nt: TGTGCCAGCAGCTCAGTAGGAGATACGCAGTATTTT

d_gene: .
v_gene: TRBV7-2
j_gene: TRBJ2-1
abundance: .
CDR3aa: CASSSGRLSSNEQFF
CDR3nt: TGTGCCAGCAGCTCTGGGCGACTAAGCTCCAATGAGCAGTTCTTC

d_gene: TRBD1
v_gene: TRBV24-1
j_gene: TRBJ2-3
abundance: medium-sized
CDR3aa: CATSESTGADTQYF
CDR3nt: TGTGCCACCAGTGAGTCGACAGGGGCGGATACGCAGTATTTT

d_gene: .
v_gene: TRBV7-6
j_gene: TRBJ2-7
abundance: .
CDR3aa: CASSLQTITYEQYF
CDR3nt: TGTGCCAGCAGCTTACAGACGATCACCTACGAGCAGTACTTC

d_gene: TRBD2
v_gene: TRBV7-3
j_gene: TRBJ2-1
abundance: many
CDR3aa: CASSLSWTSGGNEQFF
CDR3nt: TGTGCCAGCAGCTTATCCTGGACTAGCGGGGGCAATGAGCAGTTCTTC

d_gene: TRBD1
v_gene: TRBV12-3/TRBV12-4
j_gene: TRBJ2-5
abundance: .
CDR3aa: CASSFQQGEETQYF
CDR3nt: TGTGCCAGCAGTTTTCAACAGGGGGAAGAGACCCAGTACTTC

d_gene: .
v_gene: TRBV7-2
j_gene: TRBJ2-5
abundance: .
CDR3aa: CASSFYRGTVNF
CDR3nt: TGTGCCAGCAGCTTTTATCGAGGGACGGTTAACTTC

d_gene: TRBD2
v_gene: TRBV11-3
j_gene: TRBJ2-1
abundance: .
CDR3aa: CASSLSSGGASEQFF
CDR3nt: TGTGCCAGCAGCTTAAGTAGCGGGGGGGCCAGTGAGCAGTTCTTC

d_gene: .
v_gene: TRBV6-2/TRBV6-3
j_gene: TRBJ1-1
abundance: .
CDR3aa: CASSLPTANTEAFF
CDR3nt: TGTGCCAGCAGCCTTCCTACAGCTAACACTGAAGCTTTCTTT

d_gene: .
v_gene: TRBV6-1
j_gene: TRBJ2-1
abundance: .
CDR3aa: CASSEGPGDEQFF
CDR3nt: TGTGCCAGCAGTGAAGGACCGGGAGATGAGCAGTTCTTC

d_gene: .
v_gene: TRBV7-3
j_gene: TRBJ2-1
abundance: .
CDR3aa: CASSSTPGTYNEQFF
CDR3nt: TGTGCCAGCAGCTCGACGCCAGGGACCTACAATGAGCAGTTCTTC

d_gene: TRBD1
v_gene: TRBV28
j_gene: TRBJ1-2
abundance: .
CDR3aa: CASSFSPPTGYNGYTF
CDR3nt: TGTGCCAGCAGTTTTTCCCCCCCGACAGGGTACAATGGCTACACCTTC

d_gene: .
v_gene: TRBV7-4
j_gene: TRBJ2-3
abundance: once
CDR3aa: CASSFSRGQHLDTQYF
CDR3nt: TGTGCCAGCAGCTTTAGCAGGGGACAACACTTGGATACGCAGTATTTT

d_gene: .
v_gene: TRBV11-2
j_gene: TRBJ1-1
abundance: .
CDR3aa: CASSLRSEAFF
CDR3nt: TGTGCCAGCAGCTTACGCTCTGAAGCTTTCTTT

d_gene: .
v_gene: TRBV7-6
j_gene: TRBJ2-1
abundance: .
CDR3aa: CASSLEFPDTQFF
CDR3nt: TGTGCCAGCAGCTTAGAGTTCCCGGATACGCAGTTCTTC

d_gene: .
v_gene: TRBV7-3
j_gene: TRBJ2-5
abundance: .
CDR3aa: CASSLTGHSQETQYF
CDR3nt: TGTGCCAGCAGCTTAACGGGACACTCGCAAGAGACCCAGTACTTC

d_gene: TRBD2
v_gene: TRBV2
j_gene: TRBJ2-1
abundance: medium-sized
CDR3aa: CASSVKSGSSYNEQFF
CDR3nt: TGTGCCAGCAGTGTAAAGAGCGGGAGCTCCTACAATGAGCAGTTCTTC

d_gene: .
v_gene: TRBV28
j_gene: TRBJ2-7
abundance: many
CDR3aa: CASSSFHSSYNEQYF
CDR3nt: TGTGCCAGCAGTTCATTCCACAGCTCCTACAATGAGCAGTACTTC